A single sample is the source of the 32 T cell receptor beta chains below, sequenced in a study of PD-L1 blockade in urothelial cancer (dated by TCRdb to the late 2010s). According to the study, the label for this sample's time point signals: peripheral blood 6 weeks after treatment start. The library came from the immunoSEQ multiplex PCR assay. TCRdb retrieved this table from immuneACCESS and kept in-frame rearrangements only. Not all clones are present; in checked studies, unresolved V genes account for under half, and no reason is known for the remainder. The table for this sample lists about 48,000 clones; approximately 80% of them were counted only once. The ten largest clones take up 8.8% of the sample. This sample comprised PBMCs, obtained around atezolizumab (anti-PD-L1) treatment. All receptors come from a man aged 65-85 years with urothelial cancer.

This clone showed up just a few times. This sequence joins TRBV5-1 and TRBJ2-2; a possible D gene is TRBD1 (6 bases). The CDR3 contains 14 residues. V lost 3 bases and J 6 bases, leaving 12 bases between the germline ends. Germline assignment: CDR1 SGHRS and CDR2 YFSETQ. DNA for the CDR3: TGCGCCAGCAGCTCGGACAGCCAAGCCGGGGAGCTGTTTTTT. Residues: CASSSDSQAGELFF.

A single count supports this clone. V is TRBV19 and J is TRBJ2-1, with 10 nucleotides matching TRBD2. The CDR3 extends over 16 amino acids. V was clipped by 5 bases and J by 10 bases; unmatched bases: 14. From germline, CDR1 is LNHDA and CDR2 SQIVND (reference sequence). This chain's CDR3 is CASSAEGSGRAREQFF. The DNA for the CDR3 is TGTGCCAGTAGTGCCGAGGGGAGCGGGAGGGCCAGGGAGCAGTTCTTC.

The chain is built from TRBV6-1 and TRBJ2-3; 9 bases are shared with TRBD2. Per the germline V gene, CDR1 is MNHNS and CDR2 is SASEGT. The J segment lost 6 bases and the V segment lost 3 bases, leaving 7 bases of the junction unmatched. CDR3 length equals 15 residues. DNA for the CDR3: TGTGCCAGCAGTGATATAGCTAGCGGGATTGATACGCAGTATTTT. Its protein is CASSDIASGIDTQYF.

V gene TRBV19 combines with J gene TRBJ2-1; 7 nucleotides agree with TRBD1. V shed 4 bases and J 8 bases; nucleotides not matched to a gene: 11. Per the germline V gene, CDR1 is LNHDA and CDR2 is SQIVND (reference sequence). CDR3 length: 15 residues. In nucleotides, the CDR3 is TGTGCCAGTAGTAGCCCACAGGGGTTACAATATGAGCAGTTCTTC. Translation: CASSSPQGLQYEQFF.

The chain recombines TRBV7-9 with TRBJ1-2; D is undetermined. The germline gives CDR1 SEHNR, CDR2 FQNEAQ (reference sequence). V shed 5 bases and J shed 2 bases, with 12 bases lying between them. The CDR3 has 14 amino acids. CDR3: CASSLITGNYGYTF. CDR3 DNA sequence: TGTGCCAGCAGCCTAATTACGGGGAACTATGGCTACACCTTC.

The chain's CDR3 is CASSTSGGWSYEQYF. The CDR3 DNA is TGTGCCAGCAGTACTTCAGGGGGTTGGTCCTACGAGCAGTACTTC. The V and J genes are TRBV5-6 and TRBJ2-7, with 7 bases lining up with TRBD1. J lost 1 base, V lost 5 bases, and 9 bases had no gene match. The CDR3 extends over 15 amino acids. CDR1 is SGHDT and CDR2 is YYEEEE in the germline V gene.

To note about this clone: One junction end does not reproduce the germline sequence, and a read error may be involved. This sample includes further DNA sequences coding for the same CDR3. The chain recombines TRBV30 with TRBJ2-5; 7 bases match TRBD1. There are 13 residues in the CDR3. In germline, CDR1 is GTSNPN, CDR2 SVGIG (reference sequence). CDR3 amino acids: CAWRYRGRETQYF. As DNA, the CDR3 is TGTGCCTGGAGATACAGGGGTAGGGAGACTCAGTACTTC.

This chain connects TRBV30 to TRBJ1-2; 8 bases are a match to TRBD1. Trimming removed 1 base from V and 4 bases from J; junction bases left unmatched: 2. The CDR3 is 13 amino acids. The germline CDR1 and CDR2 sequences are GTSNPN and SVGIG (reference sequence). The DNA for the CDR3 is TGTGCCTGGAGTGGGGGGACAGGCTATGGCTACACCTTC. It codes for CAWSGGTGYGYTF.

This clone has only one observation. This chain links TRBV15 with TRBJ2-7, with D tentatively TRBD1 (5 bases). Germline lookup yields CDR1 LNHNV and CDR2 YYDKDF (reference sequence). The CDR3 length is 15 residues. With 0 bases removed from V and 5 bases from J, the gap between germline ends came to 14 bases. Here the CDR3 reads CATSRDRASSNEQYF. The CDR3 bases are TGTGCCACCAGCAGAGACAGGGCATCTTCGAACGAGCAGTACTTC.

This rearrangement joins TRBV30 to TRBJ2-3; possibly TRBD1 for D (5 bases). The V and J ends lost 4 bases and 2 bases respectively, with 10 bases between them. Germline V gene lookup returns CDR1 GTSNPN and CDR2 SVGIG (reference sequence). The CDR3 runs to 13 residues. The CDR3 region is CAWMGPDTDTQYF. The CDR3 bases are TGTGCCTGGATGGGGCCAGACACAGATACGCAGTATTTT.

This chain joins TRBV10-3 and TRBJ2-5; D gene uncertain. Germline lookup yields CDR1 ENHRY and CDR2 SYGVKD. This CDR3 is 15 amino acids long. Trimming shortened V by 6 bases and J by 0 bases, and 14 bases separated the two germline ends. This chain's CDR3 is CAIRPASLNQETQYF. The CDR3, as DNA: TGTGCCATCAGGCCCGCGAGTCTGAACCAAGAGACCCAGTACTTC.

This clone was picked up one time. The V and J genes are TRBV28 and TRBJ2-2; maybe TRBD1 (6 bases). Trimming stripped 3 bases from V and 6 bases from J, with 14 bases between. There are 15 residues in the CDR3. Germline CDR1 is MDHEN and CDR2 is SYDVKM. CDR3: CASSFPSGAAGELFF. Here the CDR3 DNA reads TGTGCCAGCAGTTTCCCCTCAGGGGCGGCCGGGGAGCTGTTTTTT. The full variable domain, completed using reference TRBV28 and TRBJ2-2, is DVKVTQSSRYLVKRTGEKVFLECVQDMDHENMFWYRQDPGLGLRLIYFSYDVKMKEKGDIPEGYSVSREKKERFSLILESASTNQTSMYLCASSFPSGAAGELFFGEGSRLTVL.

The V gene is TRBV5-1, the J gene TRBJ1-1, with a weak D call TRBD1 (5 bases). The CDR3 sequence is 12 residues long. In germline, CDR1 is SGHRS, CDR2 YFSETQ. V was pared by 1 base and J by 8 bases, with 9 bases between. CDR3 amino acids: CASSLPGGEAFF. CDR3 nucleotides: TGCGCCAGCAGCTTGCCCGGGGGGGAAGCTTTCTTT. Based on the CDR3 plus reference TRBV5-1 and TRBJ1-1, the full variable domain is KAGVTQTPRYLIKTRGQQVTLSCSPISGHRSVSWYQQTPGQGLQFLFEYFSETQRNKGNFPGRFSGRQFSNSRSEMNVSTLELGDSALYLCASSLPGGEAFFGQGTRLTVV.

The V call is TRBV19, the J call TRBJ2-3, with D possibly TRBD2 on 5 matching bases. V was pared by 5 bases and J by 5 bases, with 8 bases between. The CDR3 consists of 12 residues. Germline V lookup: CDR1 LNHDA, CDR2 SQIVND (reference sequence). The chain's CDR3 is CASSSSGDTQYF. DNA of the CDR3: TGTGCCAGTAGTTCGAGCGGAGATACGCAGTATTTT.

This clone was found a few times. The chain combines TRBV6-5 with TRBJ2-5; weak D call: TRBD2 (6 bases). The CDR3 sequence is 15 residues long. CDR1 MNHEY and CDR2 SVGAGI come from the germline V gene. V lost 0 bases to trimming and J lost 5 bases, with 13 bases between them. The CDR3 loop reads CASSYSEGGGETQYF. The CDR3 DNA sequence: TGTGCCAGCAGTTACTCGGAGGGAGGAGGTGAGACCCAGTACTTC.

This clone was observed once. The chain uses TRBV7-9 and TRBJ2-1; 11 nucleotides match TRBD2. The CDR3 runs to 15 residues. Germline V lookup: CDR1 SEHNR, CDR2 FQNEAQ (reference sequence). Trimming took 5 bases from V and 6 from J; bases not matched to a gene: 6. For the CDR3, the DNA is TGTGCCAGCAGCGCTAGCGGGGGGATAGGCAATGAGCAGTTCTTC. This gives the protein CASSASGGIGNEQFF. The complete variable domain, with remaining parts taken from reference TRBV7-9 and TRBJ2-1, reads DTGVSQNPRHKITKRGQNVTFRCDPISEHNRLYWYRQTLGQGPEFLTYFQNEAQLEKSRLLSDRFSAERPKGSFSTLEIQRTEQGDSAMYLCASSASGGIGNEQFFGPGTRLTVL.

V is TRBV2 and J is TRBJ1-4, with 10 bases that match TRBD1. The CDR3 is 15 residues long. J lost 8 bases, V lost 4 bases, and 7 bases had no gene match. The germline V gene has CDR1 SNHLY and CDR2 FYNNEI. The CDR3 loop is CASSGTGGTREKLFF. CDR3 sequence (DNA): TGTGCCAGCAGTGGGACAGGGGGGACTAGGGAAAAACTGTTTTTT.

The rearrangement uses TRBV7-3 and TRBJ2-3, with 8 bases fitting TRBD2. Trimming took 4 bases from V and 2 from J; bases not matched to a gene: 8. CDR3 length equals 16 residues. The germline CDR1 and CDR2 sequences are SGHTA and FQGTGA. The CDR3 coding sequence is TGTGCCAGCAGCTCCGGACTAGCATGGTACACAGATACGCAGTATTTT. It is translated as CASSSGLAWYTDTQYF. The complete variable domain, with remaining parts taken from reference TRBV7-3 and TRBJ2-3, reads GAGVSQTPSNKVTEKGKYVELRCDPISGHTALYWYRQSLGQGPEFLIYFQGTGAADDSGLPNDRFFAVRPEGSVSTLKIQRTERGDSAVYLCASSSGLAWYTDTQYFGPGTRLTVL.

The chain is built from TRBV2 and TRBJ1-5; D is possibly TRBD1 (5 bases). CDR3 size: 13 residues. Deletions cut 6 bases from V and 7 bases from J, with 13 bases between. CDR1 and CDR2 from the germline V gene are SNHLY and FYNNEI. The DNA for the CDR3 is TGTGCCAGCAGGGGCAGGGTGGGGCAGCCCCAGCATTTT. It codes for CASRGRVGQPQHF.

This chain joins TRBV6-1 and TRBJ2-7; no firm D call. Germline values: CDR1 MNHNS, CDR2 SASEGT. The ends were cut back, 6 bases at V and 2 bases at J, with 14 bases in the middle. The CDR3 extends over 14 amino acids. CDR3 residues: CASRPFAVPYEQYF. CDR3 bases: TGTGCCAGCAGACCCTTTGCGGTGCCCTACGAGCAGTACTTC.

The chain employs TRBV30 and TRBJ1-5; D gene unclear. In germline, CDR1 is GTSNPN, CDR2 SVGIG (reference sequence). The CDR3 sequence is 16 residues long. With 2 bases removed from V and 9 bases from J, the gap between germline ends came to 23 bases. The CDR3 here is CAWSSDSSSGVGPQHF. The CDR3 nucleotides are TGTGCCTGGAGTTCCGACTCCTCCTCGGGAGTTGGGCCCCAGCATTTT.

CDR3 in amino acids: CASSLQGSYGYTF. Written as DNA, the CDR3 is TGTGCCAGCAGTTTACAGGGTTCCTATGGCTACACCTTC. V is TRBV11-2 and J is TRBJ1-2, with D possibly TRBD1 on 6 matching bases. CDR3 size: 13 residues. V lost 6 bases to trimming and J lost 4 bases, with 12 bases between them. CDR1 is SGHAT and CDR2 is FQNNGV in the germline V gene.

This clone has a single count. The chain employs TRBV27 and TRBJ2-7; 7 bases fit TRBD1. The CDR3 runs to 15 residues. Germline values: CDR1 MNHEY, CDR2 SMNVEV (reference sequence). The V segment lost 1 base and the J segment 2 bases; nucleotides outside the gene matches: 5. The CDR3 DNA is TGTGCCAGCAGTTTATTCTTCGGGACAGCCTACGAGCAGTACTTC. Translated: CASSLFFGTAYEQYF.

This chain uses TRBV6-6 with TRBJ2-5; 8 nucleotides line up with TRBD1. With V trimmed by 0 bases and J by 7 bases, 10 bases remained unmatched. Germline CDR1 and CDR2: MNHNY and SVGAGI (reference sequence). This CDR3 has 16 residues. CDR3: CASSYSSTGAKVTQYF. CDR3 DNA: TGTGCCAGCAGTTACTCGTCGACAGGGGCCAAGGTGACCCAGTACTTC.

J is TRBJ1-3 and V is TRBV10-1; D unresolved. Trimming removed 5 bases at V and 0 bases at J, with 5 bases between. CDR1 WNHNN and CDR2 SYGVQD come from the germline V gene (reference sequence). This CDR3 has 13 amino acids. The CDR3 nucleotides read TGCGCCAGCAGTCCCAGCTCTGGAAACACCATATATTTT. Translated, it gives CASSPSSGNTIYF.

This clone came up once. The chain joins TRBV27 to TRBJ2-1; TRBD2 matches 7 bases. This CDR3 comprises 14 residues. Losses at the gene ends were 6 bases for V and 2 bases for J; bases not matched to a gene: 4. CDR1 is MNHEY and CDR2 is SMNVEV in the germline V gene (reference sequence). The DNA of the CDR3 is TGTGCCAGCAGACTAAGCGGGGCCTACAATGAGCAGTTCTTC. Translating gives CASRLSGAYNEQFF.

V gene TRBV6-5 combines with J gene TRBJ1-4, with 7 bases aligning to TRBD1. The CDR3 sequence is 13 residues long. The V segment lost 4 bases and the J segment 8 bases; nucleotides outside the gene matches: 4. Looked up from germline, CDR1 is MNHEY and CDR2 is SVGAGI. CDR3 loop: CASSSTGEEKLFF. In DNA form, the CDR3 reads TGTGCCAGCAGTTCCACAGGGGAAGAAAAACTGTTTTTT.

The chain is built from TRBV5-5 and TRBJ2-3; no clear D gene. In germline, CDR1 is SGHKS, CDR2 YYEKEE (reference sequence). The CDR3 sequence is 13 residues long. V lost 5 bases and J lost 5, with 12 bases in between. Here the CDR3 reads CASRFPTGDTQYF. CDR3 sequence (DNA): TGTGCCAGCAGGTTTCCCACGGGAGATACGCAGTATTTT.

The CDR3 nucleotides read TGTGCCAGCAGGAGGACGCGGGGGGAAAAACTGTTTTTT. It yields the protein CASRRTRGEKLFF. V usage is TRBV6-1 and J usage is TRBJ1-4; a possible D gene is TRBD1 (5 bases). The V gene lost 6 bases and the J gene lost 8 bases, with 13 bases spanning the gap. Looked up from germline, CDR1 is MNHNS and CDR2 is SASEGT. CDR3 length: 13 amino acids.

The chain has TRBV28 and TRBJ1-4; 7 nucleotides match TRBD1. The germline V gene has CDR1 MDHEN and CDR2 SYDVKM. The CDR3 is 15 amino acids. The V gene end was trimmed by 6 bases and the J gene end by 7 bases; junction bases not matched to a gene: 11. The CDR3 DNA follows: TGTGCCAGCAGACGGCAACAGGGGATGGGTGAAAAACTGTTTTTT. Its translation is CASRRQQGMGEKLFF.

The J gene is TRBJ2-2, the V gene TRBV6-1; TRBD1 is a possible D gene (5 bases). The CDR3 has 15 residues. V was clipped by 5 bases and J by 7 bases, with 17 bases between them. Looked up from germline, CDR1 is MNHNS and CDR2 is SASEGT. As DNA, the CDR3 is TGTGCCAGCAGTCCCGTGGGGCCAGGTGGCGGGGAGCTGTTTTTT. It yields the protein CASSPVGPGGGELFF.

This chain links TRBV19 with TRBJ1-1; perhaps TRBD1 as D (6 bases). This CDR3 is built from 16 residues. V lost 5 bases and J lost 3, with 19 bases in between. Germline values: CDR1 LNHDA, CDR2 SQIVND (reference sequence). DNA of the CDR3: TGTGCCAGTAGTGAACACAGGGCGCCCAGAGACACTGAAGCTTTCTTT. Protein sequence: CASSEHRAPRDTEAFF. Together with reference TRBV19 and TRBJ1-1, the CDR3 gives the full variable domain: DGGITQSPKYLFRKEGQNVTLSCEQNLNHDAMYWYRQDPGQGLRLIYYSQIVNDFQKGDIAEGYSVSREKKESFPLTVTSAQKNPTAFYLCASSEHRAPRDTEAFFGQGTRLTVV.